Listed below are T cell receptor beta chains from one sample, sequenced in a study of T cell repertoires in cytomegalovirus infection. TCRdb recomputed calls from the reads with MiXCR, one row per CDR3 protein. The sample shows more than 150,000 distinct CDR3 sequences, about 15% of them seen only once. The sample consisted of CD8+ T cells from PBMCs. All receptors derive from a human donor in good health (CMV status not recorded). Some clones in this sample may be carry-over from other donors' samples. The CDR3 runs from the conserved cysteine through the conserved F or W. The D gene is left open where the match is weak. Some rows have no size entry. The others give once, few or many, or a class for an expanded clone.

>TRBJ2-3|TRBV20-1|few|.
TGCAGTGCCCGCGGCACTTCACTTACGCAGTATTTT
CSARGTSLTQYF
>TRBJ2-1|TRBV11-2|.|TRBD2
TGTGCCAGCAGCTTAGAACGCGCGGGGGGCTACAATGAGCAGTTCTTC
CASSLERAGGYNEQFF
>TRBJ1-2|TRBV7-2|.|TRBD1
TGTGCCAGCAGCTCGCCGGGACAGGGTGATGGCTACACCTTC
CASSSPGQGDGYTF
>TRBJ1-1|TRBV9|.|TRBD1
TGTGCCAGCAGCCCAGACAGGGGGAAGACTGAAGCTTTCTTT
CASSPDRGKTEAFF
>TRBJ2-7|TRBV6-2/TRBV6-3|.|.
TGTGCCAGCAGTTACGAGGCAAACCAACAGGAGTACTTC
CASSYEANQQEYF
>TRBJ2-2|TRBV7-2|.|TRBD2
TGTGCCAGCAGCTTAGCACTAGCGGGCGCCCTTCTAAACACCGGGGAGCTGTTTTTT
CASSLALAGALLNTGELFF
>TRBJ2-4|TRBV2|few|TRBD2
TGTGCCAGCAGAGGGACTAGCCCCAACATTCAGTACTTC
CASRGTSPNIQYF
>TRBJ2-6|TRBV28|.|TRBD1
TGTGCCAGCACCGCCGGGACAGGGTATTCTGGGGCCAACGTCCTGACTTTC
CASTAGTGYSGANVLTF
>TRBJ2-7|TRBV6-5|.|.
TGTGCCAGCAGTACTAGACAGGATTACTACGAGCAGTACTTC
CASSTRQDYYEQYF
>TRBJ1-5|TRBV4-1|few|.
TGCGCCAGCAGCCAAGTGCACGGGAGCAATCAGCCCCAGCATTTT
CASSQVHGSNQPQHF
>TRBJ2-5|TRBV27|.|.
TGTGCCAGCAGTTTATCGATGGACCTCAAAACCCAAGAGACCCAGTACTTC
CASSLSMDLKTQETQYF
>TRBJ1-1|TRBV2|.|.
TGTGCCAGCATTCGGGACAAGGCTGAAGCTTTCTTT
CASIRDKAEAFF
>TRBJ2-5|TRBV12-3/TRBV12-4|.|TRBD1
TGTGCCAGCAGTCCTAGGACAGGGCCTCAACAAGAGACCCAGTACTTC
CASSPRTGPQQETQYF
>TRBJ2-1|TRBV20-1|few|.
TGCAGTGCTAGAGATCGGCGCGAATCCTACAATGAGCAGTTCTTC
CSARDRRESYNEQFF
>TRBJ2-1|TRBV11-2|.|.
TGTGCCAGCAGCTTAGATCTTCCTAGAAACAATGAGCAGTTCTTC
CASSLDLPRNNEQFF
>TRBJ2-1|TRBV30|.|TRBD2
TGTGCCTGGAGTCGCCCACCGGGACTAGCTTACAATGAGCAGTTCTTC
CAWSRPPGLAYNEQFF
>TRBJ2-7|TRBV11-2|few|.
TGTGCCAGCAGCTTATATCCCCCACGGGAGAACCTCTACGAGCAGTACTTC
CASSLYPPRENLYEQYF
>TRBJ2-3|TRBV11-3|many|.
TGTGCCAGCAGCTTTAAAGCCGAGGGGGATACGCAGTATTTT
CASSFKAEGDTQYF
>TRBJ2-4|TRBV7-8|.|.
TGTGCCAGCAGCTTAGCAGGGGCAGGAAACAGTCAGTACTTC
CASSLAGAGNSQYF
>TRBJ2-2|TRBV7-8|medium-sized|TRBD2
TGTGCCAGCAGCCCGGAGGTCAGCGGGAGAGGCACCGGGGAGCTGTTTTTT
CASSPEVSGRGTGELFF
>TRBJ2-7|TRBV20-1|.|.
TGCAGTGTTCGAAAAGTTAGCTCCTACGAGCAGTACTTC
CSVRKVSSYEQYF
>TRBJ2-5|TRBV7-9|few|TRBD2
TGTGCCAGCAGCTTAGAACCGGGGGGGCAAGAGACCCAGTACTTC
CASSLEPGGQETQYF
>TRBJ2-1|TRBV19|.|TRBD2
TGTGCCAGTAGTATATCCCCCGGGAGGCACAATGAGCAGTTCTTC
CASSISPGRHNEQFF
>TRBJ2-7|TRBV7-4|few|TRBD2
TGTGCCAGCAGCTTCGAGCGGGGTAGGAACGAGCAGTACTTC
CASSFERGRNEQYF
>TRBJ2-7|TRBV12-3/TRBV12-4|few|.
TGTGCCAGCAGTTTTAACAGCTACGAGCAGTACTTC
CASSFNSYEQYF
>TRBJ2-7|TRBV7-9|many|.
TGTGCCAGCAGCGGAGGGGACGAGGCCTACGAGCAGTACTTC
CASSGGDEAYEQYF
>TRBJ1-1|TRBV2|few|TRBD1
TGTGCCAGCCAGGGGGCCGGCACTGAAGCTTTCTTT
CASQGAGTEAFF
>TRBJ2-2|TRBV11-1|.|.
TGTGCCAGCAGCTTAGTGTCGGGGCCGAACACCGGGGAGCTGTTTTTT
CASSLVSGPNTGELFF
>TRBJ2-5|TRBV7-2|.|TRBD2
TGTGCCAGCAGCTTAGAACTAGCGGGGCGGTCGTACTTC
CASSLELAGRSYF
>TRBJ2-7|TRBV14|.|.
TGTGCCAGCAGCGTTCTGACCAGGGCAGGCGAGCAGTACTTC
CASSVLTRAGEQYF
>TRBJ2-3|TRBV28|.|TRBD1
TGTGCCACTTTTAAGGGCAGGGGGCTGGATACGCAGTATTTT
CATFKGRGLDTQYF